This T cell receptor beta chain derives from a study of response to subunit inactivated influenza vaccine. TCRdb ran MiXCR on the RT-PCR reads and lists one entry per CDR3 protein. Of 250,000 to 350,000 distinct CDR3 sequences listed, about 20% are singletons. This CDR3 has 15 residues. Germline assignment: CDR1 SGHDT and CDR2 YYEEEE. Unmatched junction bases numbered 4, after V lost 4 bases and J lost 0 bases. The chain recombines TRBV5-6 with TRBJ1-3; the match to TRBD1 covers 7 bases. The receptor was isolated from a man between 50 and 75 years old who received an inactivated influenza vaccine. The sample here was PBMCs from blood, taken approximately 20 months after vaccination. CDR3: CASSQGTVSGNTIYF. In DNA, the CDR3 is TGTGCCAGCAGCCAAGGGACAGTCTCTGGAAACACCATATATTTT.